This T cell receptor beta chain was documented in a study of blood T cells in healthy people across ages. Study background: Through template switching, about one barcoded beta molecule was captured per two T cells, as measured in model experiments. Study-level points and caveats: A strong correlation was found between TCR beta diversity and the percentage of naive T cells.

A second roughly 6 to 12 cycle PCR used barcoded and J-beta primers. MiXCR, applied by TCRdb to the 5' RACE reads, yields one record per CDR3 protein. Counted here are around 1,900,000 distinct CDR3 sequences, about two fifths occurring once; the ten biggest clones make up 20% to 25%. Of note for this clonotype: Its antigen remains unidentified.

Germline CDR1 and CDR2: SQVTM and ANQGSEA. The CDR3 totals 13 residues. Per sample, extraction of total RNA gave at least 5 micrograms in every case. The material sequenced was blood. V usage is TRBV29-1 and J usage is TRBJ2-7; tentative D call: TRBD1 (5 bases). The origin of this receptor is a human donor in good health. This chain's CDR3 is CRPPPAQGYEQYF. In nucleotides, the CDR3 is TGCAGACCCCCCCCGGCGCAGGGCTACGAGCAGTACTTC.